The clone carrying this TCR beta chain appeared once. Antigen: not known. This record comes from a study of CD8 T cells in ankylosing spondylitis. TCRdb re-called the 5' RACE reads with MiXCR, one entry per CDR3 protein. The sample yields about 440,000 distinct CDR3 sequences, roughly 17% seen once. Trimming stripped 4 bases from V and 9 bases from J, with 19 bases between. The CDR3 is made up of 14 amino acids. Germline V gives CDR1 LGHDT, CDR2 YNNKEL (reference sequence). Study conclusions and caveats: Clones linked to disease were reported to show significant enrichment in matched ankylosing spondylitis synovial fluid. A number of the motif variants had already been described in reactive arthritis synovial fluid and blood. Ankylosing spondylitis blood seemed to carry a telltale TCR beta motif made of under ten highly homologous variants. A CD8+ phenotype characterized the disease-linked clones, which were relatively rare in peripheral blood.

Sequenced sample: blood, either unsorted or a sorted T cell fraction (not recorded which). The clonotype comes from a male donor with ankylosing spondylitis. The J gene is TRBJ2-7, the V gene TRBV3-1; D may be TRBD2 (6 bases). DNA of the CDR3: TGTGCCAGCAGCCCCCGACTAGGATCGGACGGGCAGTACTTC. Encoded protein: CASSPRLGSDGQYF.